A single sample is the source of the 5 T cell receptor beta chains below, sequenced in a study of T cell changes during pregnancy in multiple sclerosis. Profiling relied on immunoSEQ multiplex PCR, and the TCRdb table lists in-frame clones only, not all of them. The table includes tens of thousands of clones, about 90% detected once. The source material was peripheral blood, sampled after pregnancy. These receptor sequences come from a female donor in good health, enrolled as a control in a pregnancy study.

The chain joins TRBV28 to TRBJ2-2; perhaps TRBD2 as D (6 bases). The CDR3 runs 14 residues. Germline V gene data show CDR1 as MDHEN and CDR2 as SYDVKM. CDR3 in amino acids: CASVAGQTTGELFF. CDR3 DNA sequence: TGTGCATCAGTGGCGGGGCAAACCACCGGGGAGCTGTTTTTT.

The V and J genes are TRBV5-1 and TRBJ2-2; 12 bases map to TRBD2. There are 17 residues in the CDR3. Unmatched junction bases numbered 4, after V lost 0 bases and J lost 4 bases. Germline V lookup: CDR1 SGHRS, CDR2 YFSETQ. The CDR3 DNA reads TGCGCCAGCAGCTTGGGACTAGCGGGAGTGGTCACCGGGGAGCTGTTTTTT. As protein: CASSLGLAGVVTGELFF. Together with reference TRBV5-1 and TRBJ2-2, the CDR3 gives the full variable domain: KAGVTQTPRYLIKTRGQQVTLSCSPISGHRSVSWYQQTPGQGLQFLFEYFSETQRNKGNFPGRFSGRQFSNSRSEMNVSTLELGDSALYLCASSLGLAGVVTGELFFGEGSRLTVL.

V usage is TRBV5-8 and J usage is TRBJ1-5; TRBD1 matches at 7 bases. The CDR3 consists of 15 residues. J lost 1 base, V lost 2 bases, and 3 bases had no gene match. Germline assignment: CDR1 SGHTS and CDR2 YDEGEE. The CDR3 sequence: CASSFEGASNQPQHF. CDR3 DNA sequence: TGTGCCAGCAGCTTTGAGGGGGCCAGCAATCAGCCCCAGCATTTT.

The J gene is TRBJ2-1, the V gene TRBV5-6; TRBD2 matches at 9 bases. V dropped 2 bases and J dropped 8; count of bases not matched to a gene: 8. The CDR3 covers 15 residues. Germline CDR1 and CDR2: SGHDT and YYEEEE. The CDR3 spells CASSFFSGSSDEQFF. CDR3 in DNA: TGTGCCAGCAGCTTTTTTAGCGGGAGCTCGGATGAGCAGTTCTTC.

This chain links TRBV6-6 with TRBJ2-7; perhaps TRBD1 as D (6 bases). Looked up from germline, CDR1 is MNHNY and CDR2 is SVGAGI (reference sequence). V was clipped by 6 bases and J by 2 bases, with 11 bases between them. This CDR3 comprises 13 residues. This chain's CDR3 is CASRQGSAYEQYF. CDR3 nucleotides: TGTGCCAGCAGACAGGGTTCTGCCTACGAGCAGTACTTC.